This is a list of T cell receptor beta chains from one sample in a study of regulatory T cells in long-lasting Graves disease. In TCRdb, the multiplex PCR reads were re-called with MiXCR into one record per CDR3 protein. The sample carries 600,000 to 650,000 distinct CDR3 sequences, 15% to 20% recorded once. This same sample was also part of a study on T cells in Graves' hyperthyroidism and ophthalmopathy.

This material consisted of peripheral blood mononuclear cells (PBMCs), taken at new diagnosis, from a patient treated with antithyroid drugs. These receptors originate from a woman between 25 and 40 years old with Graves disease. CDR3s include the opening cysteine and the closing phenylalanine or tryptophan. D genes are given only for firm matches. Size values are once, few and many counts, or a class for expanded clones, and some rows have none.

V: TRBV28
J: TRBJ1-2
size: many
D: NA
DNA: TGTGCCATCCAGAGCCTAAATGGCTACACCTTC
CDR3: CAIQSLNGYTF

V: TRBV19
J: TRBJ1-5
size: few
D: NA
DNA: TGTGCCAGTAGTGAGGCGGAGTGGACTCAGCCCCAGCATTTT
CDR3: CASSEAEWTQPQHF

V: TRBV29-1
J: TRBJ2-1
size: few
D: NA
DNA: TGCAGCGGGGGCCGGACCACGAACAATGAGCAGTTCTTC
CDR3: CSGGRTTNNEQFF

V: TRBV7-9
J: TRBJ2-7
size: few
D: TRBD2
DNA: TGTGCCAGCAGCTTTGGGTCGACTAGCGGGATCTACGAGCAGTACTTC
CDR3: CASSFGSTSGIYEQYF

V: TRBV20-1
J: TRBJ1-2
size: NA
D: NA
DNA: TGCAGTGCCCCGGGCGGATATGGCTACACCTTC
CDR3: CSAPGGYGYTF

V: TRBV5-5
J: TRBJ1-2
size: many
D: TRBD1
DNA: TGTGCCAGCAGCCAGGGGACAGGGGGACACTATGGCTACACCTTC
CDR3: CASSQGTGGHYGYTF

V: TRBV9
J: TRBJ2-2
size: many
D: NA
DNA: TGTGCCAGCAGCGTTGGCGGCACCGGGGAGCTGTTTTTT
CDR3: CASSVGGTGELFF

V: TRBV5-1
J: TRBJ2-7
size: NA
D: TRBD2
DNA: TGCGCCAGCAGCTTCGCGGGAGGGCCTCTAAACGAGCAGTACTTC
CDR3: CASSFAGGPLNEQYF

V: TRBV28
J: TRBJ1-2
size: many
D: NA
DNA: TGTGCCAGCAGTTTTGGATCCCGATACTACACCTTC
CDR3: CASSFGSRYYTF

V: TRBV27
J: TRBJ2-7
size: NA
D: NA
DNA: TGTGCCAGCAATAATGATAACAGGCCCTACGAGCAGTACTTC
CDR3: CASNNDNRPYEQYF

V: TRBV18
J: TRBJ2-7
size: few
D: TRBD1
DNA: TGTGCCAGCTCACCATCGACCGGGACAGCCTCCTACGAGCAGTACTTC
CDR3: CASSPSTGTASYEQYF

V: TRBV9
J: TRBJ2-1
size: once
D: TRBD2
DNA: TGTGCCAGCAGCGGGGGACTAGCGGAGCTGAATGAGCAGTTCTTC
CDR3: CASSGGLAELNEQFF

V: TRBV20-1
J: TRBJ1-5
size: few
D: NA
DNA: TGCAGTGCTAGGGGTTTAGGTAGTCGGGGGGACCAGCCCCAGCATTTT
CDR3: CSARGLGSRGDQPQHF

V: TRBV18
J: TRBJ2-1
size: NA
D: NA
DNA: TGTGCCAGCTCACTTCAGCAGAGCTCCTACAATGAGCAGTTCTTC
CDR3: CASSLQQSSYNEQFF

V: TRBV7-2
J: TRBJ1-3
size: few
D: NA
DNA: TGTGCCAGCAGCCCCCTCCCGGGAAACACCATATATTTT
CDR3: CASSPLPGNTIYF

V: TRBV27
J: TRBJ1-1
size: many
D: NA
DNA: TGTGCCAGCAGGAGACGGGGCCGCACTGAAGCTTTCTTT
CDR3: CASRRRGRTEAFF

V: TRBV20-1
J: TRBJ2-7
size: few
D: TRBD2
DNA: TGCAGTGCTAGAGAAAGGCGACTAGCGGACTACGAGCAGTACTTC
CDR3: CSARERRLADYEQYF

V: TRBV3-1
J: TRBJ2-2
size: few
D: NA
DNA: TGTGCCAGCAGCCAATTTCAGGTCGGGGAGCTGTTTTTT
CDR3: CASSQFQVGELFF

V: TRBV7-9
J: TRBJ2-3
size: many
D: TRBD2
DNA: TGTGCCAGCAGCATAGCGGGGACCACAGATACGCAGTATTTT
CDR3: CASSIAGTTDTQYF

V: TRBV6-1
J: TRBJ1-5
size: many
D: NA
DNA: TGTGCCAGCAGTGAAGCGCGGGGGACTAGCAATCAGCCCCAGCATTTT
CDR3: CASSEARGTSNQPQHF

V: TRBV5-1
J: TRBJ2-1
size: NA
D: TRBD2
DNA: TGCGCCAGCAGCTTAGGAGGACTAGCGGGGGGGGGTGAGCAGTTCTTC
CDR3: CASSLGGLAGGGEQFF

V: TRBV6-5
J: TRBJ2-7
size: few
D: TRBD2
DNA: TGTGCCAGCAGTTACGGGCGGGGTAGCGGGCGCGAGCAGTACTTC
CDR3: CASSYGRGSGREQYF

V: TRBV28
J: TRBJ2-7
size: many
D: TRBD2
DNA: TGTGCCAGCAGTCCCCTCCTAGCGGGAGGCTACGAGCAGTACTTC
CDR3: CASSPLLAGGYEQYF

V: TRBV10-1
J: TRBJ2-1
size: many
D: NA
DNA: TGCGCCAGCAGTGAGTCTAACACTCCTTATGAGCAGTTCTTC
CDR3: CASSESNTPYEQFF

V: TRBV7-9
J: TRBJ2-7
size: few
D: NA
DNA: TGTGCCAGCAGCTTCACGACAGCTTACGAGCAGTACTTC
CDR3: CASSFTTAYEQYF

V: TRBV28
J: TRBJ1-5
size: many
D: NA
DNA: TGTGCCAGCACGGGGTGGCCCAATCAGCCCCAGCATTTT
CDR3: CASTGWPNQPQHF

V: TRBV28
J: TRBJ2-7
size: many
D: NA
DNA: TGTGCCAGCAGTTATAGCTTAGCGGTGCGCTCCTACGAGCAGTACTTC
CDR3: CASSYSLAVRSYEQYF

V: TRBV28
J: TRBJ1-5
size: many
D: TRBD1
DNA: TGTGCCAGCAGTTTCCAAGAGACAGGGCAGGGCAATCAGCCCCAGCATTTT
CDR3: CASSFQETGQGNQPQHF

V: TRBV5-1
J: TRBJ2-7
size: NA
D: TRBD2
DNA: TGCGCCAGCAGCCCCGCGACTAGCGGGAGCTACGAGCAGTACTTC
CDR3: CASSPATSGSYEQYF

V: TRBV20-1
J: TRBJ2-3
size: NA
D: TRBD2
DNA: TGCAGTGCTAGAGGATGGGGTAAAAAGCGGGAGAGCACAGATACGCAGTATTTT
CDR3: CSARGWGKKRESTDTQYF

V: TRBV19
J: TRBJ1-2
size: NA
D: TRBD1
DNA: TGTGCCAGTAGTATCCGGGACAGGCAAGGCTACACCTTC
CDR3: CASSIRDRQGYTF